The present TCR beta chain was sequenced within a study of blood T cell repertoires in COVID-19. Overall study: The origin of the acute and convalescent COVID-19 samples was the United States, Italy and Spain. Nucleic acid was either cDNA or gDNA, and it came from T cells, B-cell-depleted T cells, or PBMCs.

CDR3 length equals 16 residues. The germline gives CDR1 SGDLS, CDR2 YYNGEE. The ends lost 0 bases at V and 2 bases at J; junction bases unmatched: 6. In the source study's methods: Estimates of nucleated cell counts were drawn from the amplification of reference gene primers. Profiled with immunoSEQ multiplex PCR; TCRdb holds only in-frame clones, not every one. For V, J and clone size, that table is used; D and trimming come from the DNA. In the table there are about 100,000 clones, 90% to 95% of which are singletons. This receptor was obtained from a man aged 50-59 years with active COVID-19. The sequencing sample was made of peripheral blood. This chain links TRBV9 with TRBJ2-3, with TRBD2 matching over 7 bases. In DNA, the CDR3 is TGTGCCAGCAGCGTAGAGGGTAGCGGGTCCACAGATACGCAGTATTTT. Translating it yields CASSVEGSGSTDTQYF. Based on the CDR3 plus reference TRBV9 and TRBJ2-3, the full variable domain is DSGVTQTPKHLITATGQRVTLRCSPRSGDLSVYWYQQSLDQGLQFLIQYYNGEERAKGNILERFSAQQFPDLHSELNLSSLELGDSALYFCASSVEGSGSTDTQYFGPGTRLTVL.